This entry describes one TCR beta chain. This clonotype was counted between two and nine times. It has no known antigen specificity. One base away there is no much larger clone; base qualities are not given. Every donor in the study was a healthy Caucasian. Miltenyi CD45RO+ enrichment and human naive T-cell isolation kits were used to isolate memory (CD45RO+) and naive T cells from PBMC. According to the germline V gene, CDR1 reads LGHNA and CDR2 reads YSLEER. The CDR3 has 15 amino acids, counting the end cysteine and phenylalanine. Just the 45-base CDR3 DNA is kept, in frame starting at base 1. V has 4 bases trimmed and J has 1 base trimmed; junction bases matching no gene number 5. The source of the sample is a study of identical twins listed by TCRdb under 2016. Describing the broader study: To test whether fetal clonotypes persist, the study used deep sequencing on TCR alpha and beta repertoires from monozygotic twins, unrelated adults of various ages, and cord blood. To rule out contamination, replicate twin experiments were performed at different times with different library preparation protocols. The investigation overall reported the following: Invariant T cells such as MAIT and iNKT could partly confound zero-insertion analyses, though diverse VJ usage argued against this for most clonotypes. Abundant cord blood beta clonotypes had fewer insertions, young adult naive repertoires showed a similar but weaker trend, and memory repertoires showed no such trend. Out-of-frame TCR alpha sequences shared between twins showed an excess of low generation-probability sequences compared with coincidental sharing between unrelated individuals. Because the same donors could not be followed over many years, the conclusions relied on cross-sectional statistical analysis. A weaker excess of twin sharing was found in beta out-of-frame sequences because the signal-to-noise ratio was lowered by fewer shared sequences. In monozygotic twins, out-of-frame TCR alpha sharing was systematically underestimated by recombination models, although the models agreed with sharing between unrelated individuals.

The protocol used for the library was 5' RACE. The sequencer was an Illumina HiSeq 2000. A universal primer binding site was added through template switching, and the final cDNA carried a unique molecular identifier so that TCR cDNA molecules could be counted accurately. Specific primers in the conserved constant-segment region were used to synthesize first-strand cDNA for TCR alpha and beta chains. To control for contamination, each cDNA library was double barcoded with a SMART-Mk sample barcode plus Illumina barcodes. TruSeq adapter sequences and Illumina sample barcodes were added in two successive PCR steps. The TCR alpha and beta cDNA libraries were sequenced on the Illumina HiSeq platform using custom primers. For the original study's pipeline: MiGEC was used to process raw reads and extract unique molecular identifiers, and MiXCR was used to find CDR3 positions. For each individual, recombination models were inferred using an EM algorithm with the repgenHMM and IGoR tools. The tcR package in R was used for shared clonotype analysis, with sharing normalized by the product of cloneset sizes. To study raw recombination free of thymic and clonal selection effects, out-of-frame nonproductive sequences were analyzed. The public sequencing data were trimmed at Q25 with fastp and processed into clonotypes with MiXCR by TCRdb, which kept only in-frame beta chains. CDR3 protein duplicates are merged, each entry listing the most common genes and DNA. The V and J calls and clone size are TCRdb's, not the authors'. The sample contains around 220,000 distinct CDR3 sequences, over 11% of them found a single time. The ten largest clones capture approximately 8.2% of the sample.

The clonotype originates from a woman aged 18-30 years in good health. The sample taken for sequencing was memory (CD45RO+) T cells sorted from blood. The intended sense of this specimen's cell subset or site label: CD45RO+ enriched T cells. The V and J genes are TRBV4-3 and TRBJ2-7, with 9 bases matching TRBD1. At the DNA level, the sequence is TGCGCCAGCAGCCCGGGACAGGGAAAGTCCTACGAGCAGTACTTC. Translated, it gives CASSPGQGKSYEQYF.